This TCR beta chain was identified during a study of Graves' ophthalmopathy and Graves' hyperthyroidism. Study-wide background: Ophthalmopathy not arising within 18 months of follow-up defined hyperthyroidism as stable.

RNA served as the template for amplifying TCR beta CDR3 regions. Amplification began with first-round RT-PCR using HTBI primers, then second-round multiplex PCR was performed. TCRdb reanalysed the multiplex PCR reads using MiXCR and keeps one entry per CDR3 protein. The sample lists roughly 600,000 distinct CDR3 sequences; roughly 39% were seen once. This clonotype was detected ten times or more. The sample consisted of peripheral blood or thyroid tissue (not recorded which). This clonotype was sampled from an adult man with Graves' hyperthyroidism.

CDR3 DNA: TGCAGTGCTAGAGATCAGCGCGAGCAGTACTTC. It translates to CSARDQREQYF. This chain uses TRBV20-1 with TRBJ2-7, with D unresolved. CDR3 size: 11 residues. Trimming shortened V by 0 bases and J by 6 bases, and 6 bases separated the two germline ends. Looked up from germline, CDR1 is DFQATT and CDR2 is SNEGSKA (reference sequence).